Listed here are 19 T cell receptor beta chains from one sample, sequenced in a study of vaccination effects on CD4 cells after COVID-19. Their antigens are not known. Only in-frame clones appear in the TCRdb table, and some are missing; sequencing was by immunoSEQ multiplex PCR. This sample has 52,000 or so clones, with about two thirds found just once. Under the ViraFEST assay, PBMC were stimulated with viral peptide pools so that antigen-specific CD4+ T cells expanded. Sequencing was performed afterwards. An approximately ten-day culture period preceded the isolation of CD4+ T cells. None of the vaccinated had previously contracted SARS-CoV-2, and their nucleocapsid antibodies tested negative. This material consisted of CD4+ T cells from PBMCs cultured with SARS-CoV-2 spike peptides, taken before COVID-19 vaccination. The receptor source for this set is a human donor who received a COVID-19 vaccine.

CDR3 nucleotide sequence: TGTGCCTGGAGAAGGGACACTGAAGCTTTCTTT. It translates to CAWRRDTEAFF. The chain uses TRBV30 and TRBJ1-1; D is ambiguous. The germline V gene encodes CDR1 GTSNPN and CDR2 SVGIG (reference sequence). Trimming pared 3 bases from V and 3 bases from J, leaving 5 bases between. The CDR3 is 11 residues long.

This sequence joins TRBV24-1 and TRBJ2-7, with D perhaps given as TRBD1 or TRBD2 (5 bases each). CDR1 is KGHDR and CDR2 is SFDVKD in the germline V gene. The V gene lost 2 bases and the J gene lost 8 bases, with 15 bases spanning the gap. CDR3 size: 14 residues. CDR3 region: CATSDSGRTWKQYF. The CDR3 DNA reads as TGTGCCACCAGTGATTCGGGACGGACGTGGAAGCAGTACTTC.

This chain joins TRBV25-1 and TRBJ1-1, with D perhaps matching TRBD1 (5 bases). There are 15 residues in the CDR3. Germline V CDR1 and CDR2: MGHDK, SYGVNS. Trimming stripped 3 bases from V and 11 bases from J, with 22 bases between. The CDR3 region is CASSETGWQGSKAFF. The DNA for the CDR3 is TGTGCCAGCAGTGAGACGGGTTGGCAGGGTTCTAAGGCTTTCTTT.

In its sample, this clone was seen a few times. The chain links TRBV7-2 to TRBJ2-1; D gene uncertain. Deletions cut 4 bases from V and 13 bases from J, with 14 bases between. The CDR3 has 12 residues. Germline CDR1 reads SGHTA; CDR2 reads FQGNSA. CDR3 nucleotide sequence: TGTGCCAGCAGCTCCTTCCCAGGATTACAGTTCTTC. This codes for CASSSFPGLQFF.

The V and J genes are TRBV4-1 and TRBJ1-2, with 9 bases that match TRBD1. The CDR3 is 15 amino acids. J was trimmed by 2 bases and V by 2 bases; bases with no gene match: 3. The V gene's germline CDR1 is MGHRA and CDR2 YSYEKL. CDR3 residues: CASSQTTGGNYGYTF. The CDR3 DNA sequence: TGCGCCAGCAGCCAAACGACAGGGGGGAACTATGGCTACACCTTC.

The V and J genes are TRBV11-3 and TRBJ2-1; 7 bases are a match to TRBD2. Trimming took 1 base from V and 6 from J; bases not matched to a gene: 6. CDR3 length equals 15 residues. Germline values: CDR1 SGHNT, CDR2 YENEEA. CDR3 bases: TGTGCCAGCAGCTTAGCGGCGGGAGTGAGCAATGAGCAGTTCTTC. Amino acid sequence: CASSLAAGVSNEQFF.

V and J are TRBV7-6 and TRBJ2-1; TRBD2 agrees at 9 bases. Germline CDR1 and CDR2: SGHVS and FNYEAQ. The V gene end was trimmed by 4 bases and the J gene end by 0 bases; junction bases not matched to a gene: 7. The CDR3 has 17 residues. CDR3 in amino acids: CASSSGTSMSSYNEQFF. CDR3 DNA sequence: TGTGCCAGCAGCTCAGGGACTAGCATGAGCTCCTACAATGAGCAGTTCTTC.

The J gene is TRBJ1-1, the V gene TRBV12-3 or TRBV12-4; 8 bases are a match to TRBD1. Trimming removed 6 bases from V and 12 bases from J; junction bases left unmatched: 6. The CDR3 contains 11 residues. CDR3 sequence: CASSSDRGSFF. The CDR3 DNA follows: TGTGCCAGCAGCTCCGACAGGGGATCTTTCTTT.

The CDR3 DNA reads as TGTGCCAGCAGTGAAGGGGGGACAGGCCTCGCCTATGGCTACACCTTC. It specifies CASSEGGTGLAYGYTF. The rearrangement joins TRBV25-1 to TRBJ1-2; 8 positions agree with TRBD1. The CDR3 consists of 16 residues. The J segment lost 4 bases and the V segment lost 2 bases, leaving 9 bases of the junction unmatched. Looked up from germline, CDR1 is MGHDK and CDR2 is SYGVNS.

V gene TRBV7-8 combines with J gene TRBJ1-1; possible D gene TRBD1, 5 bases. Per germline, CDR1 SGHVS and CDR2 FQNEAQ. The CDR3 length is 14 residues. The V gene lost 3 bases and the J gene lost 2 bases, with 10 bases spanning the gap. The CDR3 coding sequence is TGTGCCAGCAGCTTGGGGGGGTTTAACACTGAAGCTTTCTTT. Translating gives CASSLGGFNTEAFF.

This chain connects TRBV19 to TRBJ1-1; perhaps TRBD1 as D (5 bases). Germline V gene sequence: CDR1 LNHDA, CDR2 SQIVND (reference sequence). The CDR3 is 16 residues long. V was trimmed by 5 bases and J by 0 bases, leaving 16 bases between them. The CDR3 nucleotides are TGTGCCAGTAGTCGCGGGGCTCACCTAATGAACACTGAAGCTTTCTTT. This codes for CASSRGAHLMNTEAFF.

The CDR3 coding sequence is TGTGCCAGTAGCGCGGGACAGGGGATGGCCCAGTACTTC. Amino acids: CASSAGQGMAQYF. The chain joins TRBV19 to TRBJ2-5; the match to TRBD1 covers 10 bases. This CDR3 comprises 13 residues. V shed 6 bases, J shed 9 bases, and the junction held 7 bases outside the gene matches. Per germline, CDR1 LNHDA and CDR2 SQIVND (reference sequence).

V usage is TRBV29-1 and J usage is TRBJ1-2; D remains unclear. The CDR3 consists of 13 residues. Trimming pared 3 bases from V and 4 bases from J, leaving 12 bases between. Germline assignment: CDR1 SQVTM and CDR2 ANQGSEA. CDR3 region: CSVEREGSYGYTF. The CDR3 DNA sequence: TGCAGCGTTGAGCGGGAGGGAAGCTATGGCTACACCTTC.

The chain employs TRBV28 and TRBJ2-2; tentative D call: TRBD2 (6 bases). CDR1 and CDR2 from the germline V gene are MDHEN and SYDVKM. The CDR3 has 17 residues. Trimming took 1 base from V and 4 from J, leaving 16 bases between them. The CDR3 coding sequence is TGTGCCAGCAGTTTATCGGGGCAACTAGCAGGCACCGGGGAGCTGTTTTTT. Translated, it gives CASSLSGQLAGTGELFF.

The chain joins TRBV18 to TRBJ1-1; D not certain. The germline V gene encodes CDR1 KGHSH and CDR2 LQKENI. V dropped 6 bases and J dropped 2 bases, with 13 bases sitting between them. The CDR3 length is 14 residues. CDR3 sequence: CASSSDLGNTEAFF. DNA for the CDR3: TGTGCCAGCTCCTCCGATCTGGGTAACACTGAAGCTTTCTTT.

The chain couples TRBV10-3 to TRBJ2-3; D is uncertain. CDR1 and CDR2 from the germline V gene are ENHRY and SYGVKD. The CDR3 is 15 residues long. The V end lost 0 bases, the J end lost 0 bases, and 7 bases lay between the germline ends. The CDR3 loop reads CAISESSVSTDTQYF. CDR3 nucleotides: TGTGCCATCAGTGAGTCCTCGGTTAGCACAGATACGCAGTATTTT.

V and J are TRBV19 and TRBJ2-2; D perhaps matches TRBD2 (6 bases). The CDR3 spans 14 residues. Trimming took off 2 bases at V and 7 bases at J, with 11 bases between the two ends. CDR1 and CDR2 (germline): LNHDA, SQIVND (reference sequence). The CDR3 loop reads CASSILQGGGELFF. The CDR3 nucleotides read TGTGCCAGTAGTATACTGCAGGGAGGCGGGGAGCTGTTTTTT.

This chain's CDR3 is CASSRQGSYGYTF. The CDR3 region has the DNA TGTGCCAGCAGCCGTCAGGGGAGCTATGGCTACACCTTC. This chain connects TRBV6-5 to TRBJ1-2; D possibly corresponds to TRBD1 (6 bases). The CDR3 has 13 amino acids. CDR1 is MNHEY and CDR2 is SVGAGI in the germline V gene. The ends were cut back, 6 bases at V and 4 bases at J, with 12 bases in the middle.

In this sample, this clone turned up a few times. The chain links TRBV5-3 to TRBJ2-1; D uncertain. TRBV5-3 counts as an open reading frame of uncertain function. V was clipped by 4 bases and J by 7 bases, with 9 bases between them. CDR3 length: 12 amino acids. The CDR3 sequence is CARSTSGNEQFF. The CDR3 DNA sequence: TGTGCCAGAAGCACCAGTGGGAATGAGCAGTTCTTC.